Listed below are T cell receptor beta chains from one sample, sequenced in a study of T cells in Graves' hyperthyroidism and ophthalmopathy. TCRdb re-called the multiplex PCR reads through MiXCR, storing one row per CDR3 protein. The table includes 480,000 or so distinct CDR3 sequences, 46% detected once. Sequenced input: peripheral blood or thyroid tissue (not recorded which). All receptors come from an adult woman with Graves' disease, either hyperthyroidism or ophthalmopathy (not recorded which). Both conserved end residues are part of each CDR3. The D gene is left open where the match is weak. Not all rows give a size; the values are once, few, many and, for expanded clones, a class.

V gene	D gene	J gene	clone size	CDR3 DNA	CDR3 protein
TRBV12-3/TRBV12-4	TRBD1	TRBJ1-5	few	TGTGCCAGCAGTGGCAGGGGGTTGCGAAACAATCAGCCCCAGCATTTT	CASSGRGLRNNQPQHF
TRBV29-1	.	TRBJ2-3	few	TGCAGCGTTGTTAAAGGGGTAGATACGCAGTATTTT	CSVVKGVDTQYF
TRBV19	.	TRBJ1-2	.	TGTGCCACCGGGGATAAGTACGGCTACACCTTC	CATGDKYGYTF
TRBV2	TRBD2	TRBJ2-5	.	TGTGCCAGCAGTAATGTGGGGAGGGCTCAAGAGACCCAGTACTTC	CASSNVGRAQETQYF
TRBV20-1	.	TRBJ1-1	many	TGCAGTGCTAGATCCGGGACTGATCAAACTGAAGCTTTCTTT	CSARSGTDQTEAFF
TRBV20-1	TRBD1	TRBJ1-4	once	TGCAGTGCTAGAGCCCCCGGGACAGGGTGGGAAAAACTGTTTTTT	CSARAPGTGWEKLFF
TRBV6-5	.	TRBJ1-2	many	TGTGCCAGCAGTTACAGGGGCTATGGCTACACCTTC	CASSYRGYGYTF
TRBV7-2	.	TRBJ2-7	many	TGTGCCAGCAGCTCGTCCGGGCGGGGTAGCTACGAGCAGTACTTC	CASSSSGRGSYEQYF
TRBV6-5	.	TRBJ1-5	.	TGTGCCAGCAGTTTGGGGTCGTATCAGCCCCAGCATTTT	CASSLGSYQPQHF
TRBV29-1	.	TRBJ2-6	.	TGCAGCGTTTCCGGGGCCAACGTCCTGACTTTC	CSVSGANVLTF
TRBV6-5	.	TRBJ2-7	.	TGTGCCAGCAGTTACTCAGGAGGCGGTATCGAGCAGTACTTC	CASSYSGGGIEQYF
TRBV2	TRBD1	TRBJ1-2	.	TGTGCCGGCAGTGAGACAGGGAACTATGGCTACACCTTC	CAGSETGNYGYTF
TRBV7-3	TRBD2	TRBJ2-5	.	TGTGCCAGCAGCCGACTAGCGGGAGGGGGGACCCAGTACTTC	CASSRLAGGGTQYF
TRBV15	TRBD1	TRBJ1-1	few	TGTGCCACCAGCAGAGCTTGGACAGGGGTGACTGAAGCTTTCTTT	CATSRAWTGVTEAFF
TRBV28	.	TRBJ1-4	.	TGTGCCAGCAGCCCCCCCGATGAAAAACTGTTTTTT	CASSPPDEKLFF
TRBV29-1	.	TRBJ1-1	.	TGCAGCGATGAGGGGACGGTGACCACTGAAGCTTTCTTT	CSDEGTVTTEAFF
TRBV7-3	.	TRBJ2-7	.	TGTGCCAGCAGCCCGAGGGCCAACTCCTACGAGCAGTACTTC	CASSPRANSYEQYF
TRBV12-3/TRBV12-4	.	TRBJ2-6	.	TGTGCCAGCAGTCCCCCCTTCTGGAGGGGGGCCTCTGGGGCCAACGTCCTGACTTTC	CASSPPFWRGASGANVLTF
TRBV15	TRBD1	TRBJ1-5	.	TGTGCCACCAGCAGAGGGGGACAGATCCATCAGCCCCAGCATTTT	CATSRGGQIHQPQHF
TRBV30	.	TRBJ2-7	.	TGTGCCTGGATAAGAAGGGGGGGCGAGCAGTACTTC	CAWIRRGGEQYF
TRBV5-1	.	TRBJ2-7	.	TGCGCCAGCAGCTTCGTACAGGGTTTCCTCTACGAGCAGTACTTC	CASSFVQGFLYEQYF
TRBV24-1	.	TRBJ1-5	many	TGTGCCACCAGTGGAAAAGGAGGGATCAGCCCCCAGCATTTT	CATSGKGGISPQHF
TRBV28	.	TRBJ1-4	.	TGTGCCAGCAGTTCGGGTTTGGGTGAAAAACTGTTTTTT	CASSSGLGEKLFF
TRBV2	.	TRBJ1-4	.	TGTGCCAGCAGTTTATCTTGGAGTAAAGAAAAACTGTTTTTT	CASSLSWSKEKLFF
TRBV10-3	.	TRBJ2-6	.	TGTGCCATCCGAGCCAGGGAAAATGCCTCTGGGGCCAACGTCCTGACTTTC	CAIRARENASGANVLTF
TRBV7-9	TRBD2	TRBJ2-7	.	TGTGCCAGCAGCTTAGATAGCGGGTACTCCTACGAGCAGTACTTC	CASSLDSGYSYEQYF
TRBV30	.	TRBJ1-2	many	TGTGCCTGGAGTGTCGGGGCTGGCTACACCTTC	CAWSVGAGYTF
TRBV20-1	.	TRBJ1-2	many	TGCAGTGCTAGCGACGGGGCTTATGGCTACACCTTC	CSASDGAYGYTF
TRBV19	.	TRBJ2-2	.	TGTGCCAGTAGTACTCCCTTTGGGGGGACCGGGGAGCTGTTTTTT	CASSTPFGGTGELFF
TRBV6-5	TRBD2	TRBJ2-5	many	TGTGCCAGCCCGGGGGGGACCCAGTACTTC	CASPGGTQYF
TRBV5-4	.	TRBJ1-1	many	TGTGCCAGCAGGCGCGCAGGAGACGTACACTCTGAAGCTTTCTTT	CASRRAGDVHSEAFF
TRBV29-1	.	TRBJ1-1	many	TGCAGCGTGAGAGACATCGTTGAAGCTTTCTTT	CSVRDIVEAFF
TRBV20-1	.	TRBJ2-5	few	TGCAGTGCCCATGGCGGGGACCAAGAGACCCAGTACTTC	CSAHGGDQETQYF
TRBV10-3	.	TRBJ2-5	once	TGTGCCATCAGTGCGCAGGGGAAACAAGAGACCCAGTACTTC	CAISAQGKQETQYF
TRBV3-1	.	TRBJ1-4	few	TGTGCCAGCAGCCATGGAGGCGGGGGGCAGCTGTTTTTT	CASSHGGGGQLFF
TRBV24-1	.	TRBJ1-2	.	TGTGCCACCAGTGACCCTAACACCGGGGTAGGAGGCTACACCTTC	CATSDPNTGVGGYTF
TRBV7-9	.	TRBJ1-2	.	TGTGCCAGCAGCTTCATCCCCCTCTATGGCTACACCTTC	CASSFIPLYGYTF
TRBV12-3/TRBV12-4	.	TRBJ1-1	.	TGTGCCAGCAATAATCACGGAGTGAACACTGAAGCTTTCTTT	CASNNHGVNTEAFF
TRBV12-3/TRBV12-4	.	TRBJ2-7	many	TGTGCCAGCAGTTTTGGGGGAGTCTACGAGCAGTACTTC	CASSFGGVYEQYF
TRBV5-1	TRBD2	TRBJ2-2	many	TGCGCCAGCAGCATCGACGCACTAGCGGGAGTAAGCACCGGGGAGCTGTTTTTT	CASSIDALAGVSTGELFF
TRBV4-1	.	TRBJ1-3	few	TGCGCCAGCAGCCAAGATGCGGTTTCTGGAAACACCATATATTTT	CASSQDAVSGNTIYF
TRBV15	.	TRBJ1-4	many	TGTGCCACCAGCAGGGCCCCCGGGACGGGTAATGAAAAACTGTTTTTT	CATSRAPGTGNEKLFF
TRBV6-1	.	TRBJ2-6	many	TGTGCCAGCAGTGAAGGTCGGCACTCTGGGGCCAACGTCCTGACTTTC	CASSEGRHSGANVLTF
TRBV14	.	TRBJ1-1	.	TGTGCCAGCAGCTTTCAGAGACTCGAAGCTTTCTTT	CASSFQRLEAFF
TRBV5-1	.	TRBJ1-4	.	TGCGCCAGCAGCACGACAGCAACTAATGAAAAACTGTTTTTT	CASSTTATNEKLFF
TRBV29-1	.	TRBJ2-7	.	TGCAGCGTTGAACTCGGGTTTTACGAGCAGTACTTC	CSVELGFYEQYF
TRBV29-1	.	TRBJ1-1	.	TGCAGCGTTGGAAGGGGCGGCTCCGACACTGAAGCTTTCTTT	CSVGRGGSDTEAFF
TRBV7-9	TRBD1	TRBJ2-7	.	TGTGCCAGCAGCCACCGGGACAGTAGATTCTACGAGCAGTACTTC	CASSHRDSRFYEQYF
TRBV7-6	.	TRBJ2-7	few	TGTGCCAGCAGCCCAACCGGGAGAGGCTACGAGCAGTACTTC	CASSPTGRGYEQYF
TRBV20-1	.	TRBJ1-5	.	TGCAGTGCTGGACCAGGGGTCTATAGCAATCAGCCCCAGCATTTT	CSAGPGVYSNQPQHF
TRBV28	.	TRBJ1-1	many	TGTGCCAGCAGTTCGCACCATAGGCAAGATGCCTTT	CASSSHHRQDAF
TRBV4-3	.	TRBJ1-5	.	TGCGCCAGCAGCCAAGATCGTCTCAGGGGTGTCAATCAGCCCCAGCATTTT	CASSQDRLRGVNQPQHF
TRBV10-3	.	TRBJ1-1	.	.	CAICSASADSYTEAFF